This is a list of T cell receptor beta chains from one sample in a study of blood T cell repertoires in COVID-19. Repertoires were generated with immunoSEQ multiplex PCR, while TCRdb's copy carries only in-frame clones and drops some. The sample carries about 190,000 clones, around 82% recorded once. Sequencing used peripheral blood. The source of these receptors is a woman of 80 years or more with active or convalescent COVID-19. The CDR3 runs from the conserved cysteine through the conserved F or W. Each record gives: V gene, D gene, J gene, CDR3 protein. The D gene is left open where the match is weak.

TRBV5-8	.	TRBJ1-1	CASTLITTGTEAFF
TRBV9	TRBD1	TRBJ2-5	CASSVRWDRGNPQYF
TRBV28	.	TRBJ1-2	CASGLQRGYTF
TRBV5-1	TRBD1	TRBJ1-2	CASSPGTGGLHGYTF
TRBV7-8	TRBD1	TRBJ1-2	CASSLVGRTGAGYTF
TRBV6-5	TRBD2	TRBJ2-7	CASMISGRLYEQYF
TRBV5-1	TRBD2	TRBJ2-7	CASSLAALAGGYEQYF
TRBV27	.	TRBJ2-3	CASSLGLARTDTQYF
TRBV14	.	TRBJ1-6	CASSQIGRTELSPLHF
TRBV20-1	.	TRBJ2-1	CSAQGNEQFF
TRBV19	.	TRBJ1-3	CASRRSGTNKGNTIYF
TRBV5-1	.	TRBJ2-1	CASSLFGGGSSYNEQFF
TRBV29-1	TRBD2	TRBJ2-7	CSVARGSRGSDEQYF
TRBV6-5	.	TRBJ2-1	CASSFRVRPRTEQFF
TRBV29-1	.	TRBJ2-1	CSVKNRVEYNEQFF
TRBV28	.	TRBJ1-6	CASSPHRGKILGSPLHF
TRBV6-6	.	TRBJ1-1	CASTFFPGDTEAFF
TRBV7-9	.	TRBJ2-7	CASSSELSTSEQYF
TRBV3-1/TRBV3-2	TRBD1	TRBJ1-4	CASSQDTGDEKLFF
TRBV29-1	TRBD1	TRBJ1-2	CSVDPAGQGRSSTF
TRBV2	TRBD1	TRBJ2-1	CASSNRGFGQFF
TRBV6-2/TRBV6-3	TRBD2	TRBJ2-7	CASSYASLRTSDYEQYF
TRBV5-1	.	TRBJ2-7	CASSSPGSYEQYF
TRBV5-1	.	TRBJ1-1	CATRRGSNTEAFF
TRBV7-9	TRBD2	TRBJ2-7	CASSPTGLATPYEQYF
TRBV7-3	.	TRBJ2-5	CASSRGTEETQYF
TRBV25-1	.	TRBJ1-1	CASSEAGSHTEAFF
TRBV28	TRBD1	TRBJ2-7	CASSPPGQGVYEQYF
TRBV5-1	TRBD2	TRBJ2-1	CASSRSSGRVREQFF
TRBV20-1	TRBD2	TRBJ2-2	CSASSAGAFRPGELFF
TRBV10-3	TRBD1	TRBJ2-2	CAGGQQGLTGELFF
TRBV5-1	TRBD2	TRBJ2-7	CASSLAASGRAGHEQYF
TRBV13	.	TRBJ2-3	CASSGGTDTQYF
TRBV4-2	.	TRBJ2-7	CASSQDLSGYYEQYF
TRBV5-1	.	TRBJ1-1	CASSPGPREVNTEAFF
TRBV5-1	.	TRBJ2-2	CASSLAEVNTGELFF
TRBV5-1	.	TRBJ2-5	CASSEQGSQETQYF
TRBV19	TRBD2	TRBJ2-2	CASNAGGTGELFF
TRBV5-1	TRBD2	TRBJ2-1	CASSAAGGLNNEQFF
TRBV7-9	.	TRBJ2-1	CASSLGAGYEQFF
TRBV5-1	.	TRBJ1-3	CASREDVGSSGNTIYF
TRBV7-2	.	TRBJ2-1	CASSPHSGGVNEQFF
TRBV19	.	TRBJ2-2	CASTTTLGGAGELFF
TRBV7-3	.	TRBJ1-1	CASSSAGGRGAEAFF
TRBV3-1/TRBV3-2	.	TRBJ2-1	CASSQGSGWYEQFF